These 15 T cell receptor beta chains came from one sample sequenced in a study of beta chain features in type 1 diabetes. Notes on the study in general: The study found moderately but significantly shorter TCRB CDR3s in all four CD4+ subsets of Type 1 diabetes patients.

Their antigens are not known. Expressed TCRB transcripts were sequenced because the isolated RNA had all been reverse transcribed beforehand. The table came from immunoSEQ multiplex PCR; TCRdb's copy has only in-frame clones and leaves some out. The table lists around 310,000 clones, 13% of them singletons. Sequencing was carried out using naive CD4+ T cells from blood. Receptors originate from a young woman with type 1 diabetes.

This sequence joins TRBV19 and TRBJ1-2; D is unclear. Trimming took off 5 bases at V and 7 bases at J, with 14 bases between the two ends. There are 13 residues in the CDR3. Germline CDR1 and CDR2: LNHDA and SQIVND (reference sequence). The CDR3: CASSPGMGVGYTF. Written as DNA, the CDR3 is TGTGCCAGTAGTCCTGGGATGGGAGTTGGCTACACCTTC.

The chain combines TRBV6-5 with TRBJ1-1; 7 bases map to TRBD1. The CDR3 sequence is 15 residues long. Germline CDR1 and CDR2: MNHEY and SVGAGI. With 2 bases clipped from V and 4 bases from J, the junction kept 7 bases outside the gene matches. CDR3 protein: CASSYPGQAGTEAFF. CDR3 DNA: TGTGCCAGCAGTTACCCCGGACAGGCGGGCACTGAAGCTTTCTTT.

This clone was detected only a few times. This chain links TRBV5-1 with TRBJ2-3; tentatively, D is TRBD1 (5 bases). With 3 bases removed from V and 1 base from J, the gap between germline ends came to 12 bases. Germline V CDR1 and CDR2: SGHRS, YFSETQ. This CDR3 has 15 amino acids. In DNA form, the CDR3 reads TGCGCCAGCAGCTACAGGAGTCGGGGCACAGATACGCAGTATTTT. Translated, it gives CASSYRSRGTDTQYF.

The chain combines TRBV18 with TRBJ2-7; 9 bases match TRBD1. The CDR3 covers 14 residues. The germline gives CDR1 KGHSH, CDR2 LQKENI. After removal of 8 bases from V and 0 bases from J, the junction contained 5 bases not matched to a gene. This CDR3 is CASAGQGGSYEQYF. The CDR3 DNA reads TGTGCCAGCGCGGGACAGGGAGGCTCCTACGAGCAGTACTTC. The full variable domain, in which reference TRBV18 and TRBJ2-7 provide the parts outside the CDR3, is NAGVMQNPRHLVRRRGQEARLRCSPMKGHSHVYWYRQLPEEGLKFMVYLQKENIIDESGMPKERFSAEFPKEGPSILRIQQVVRGDSAAYFCASAGQGGSYEQYFGPGTRLTVT.

The chain is built from TRBV7-2 and TRBJ2-5; a weak D match, TRBD1 (6 bases). Germline V gene sequence: CDR1 SGHTA, CDR2 FQGNSA. This CDR3 is built from 18 residues. V lost 2 bases and J 4 bases, leaving 23 bases between the germline ends. The DNA of the CDR3 is TGTGCCAGCAGCTTAAGTTACTCCGGGACAAGGTCTGGAGAGACCCAGTACTTC. Its protein product is CASSLSYSGTRSGETQYF.

This chain links TRBV5-1 with TRBJ2-5, with D unclear. Deletions cut 4 bases from V and 5 bases from J, with 12 bases between. Looked up from germline, CDR1 is SGHRS and CDR2 is YFSETQ. This CDR3 has 13 amino acids. CDR3 sequence (DNA): TGCGCCAGCAGCAACTTGGGCATCGAGACCCAGTACTTC. It yields the protein CASSNLGIETQYF.

With respect to this clone: Other DNA sequences from this sample encode an identical CDR3 as well. V and J are TRBV30 and TRBJ2-7; 7 bases map to TRBD1. The CDR3 runs to 12 residues. The germline gives CDR1 GTSNPN, CDR2 SVGIG (reference sequence). The V and J ends lost 2 bases and 4 bases, in that order; junction bases with no gene match: 2. The CDR3 loop is CAWSKQGYEQYF. The CDR3 nucleotides read TGTGCCTGGAGTAAACAGGGGTACGAGCAGTACTTC. Using reference TRBV30 and TRBJ2-7 for the parts outside the CDR3, the full variable domain is SQTIHQWPATLVQPVGSPLSLECTVEGTSNPNLYWYRQAAGRGLQLLFYSVGIGQISSEVPQNLSASRPQDRQFILSSKKLLLSDSGFYLCAWSKQGYEQYFGPGTRLTVT.

The chain is built from TRBV28 and TRBJ2-2, with TRBD2 matching over 7 bases. Germline loops: CDR1 MDHEN, CDR2 SYDVKM. Trimming removed 3 bases from V and 5 bases from J; junction bases left unmatched: 6. CDR3 length: 15 amino acids. CDR3 in DNA: TGTGCCAGCAGTTTGGGAGGGAGTTTTACCGGGGAGCTGTTTTTT. This codes for CASSLGGSFTGELFF.

V and J are TRBV6-5 and TRBJ2-1; 7 positions match TRBD2. The CDR3 runs 15 residues. CDR1 is MNHEY, CDR2 SVGAGI, per germline. Germline trimming cut 11 bases from V and 0 bases from J; bases unmatched to any gene: 10. The CDR3: CALLAGGSSYNEQFF. In DNA form, the CDR3 reads TGTGCCCTTCTGGCGGGCGGGAGCTCCTACAATGAGCAGTTCTTC.

The J gene is TRBJ2-3, the V gene TRBV12-5; TRBD2 is a possible D gene (6 bases). The V and J ends lost 0 bases and 2 bases respectively, with 15 bases between them. This CDR3 spans 17 amino acids. Germline V gene lookup returns CDR1 LGHNT and CDR2 FRNRAP. The CDR3 sequence is CASGLVLSGSNTDTQYF. The CDR3 nucleotides read TGTGCTAGTGGTTTGGTACTTAGCGGAAGCAACACAGATACGCAGTATTTT.

In this sample, this clone turned up a few times. This chain connects TRBV6-1 to TRBJ2-7; 7 bases match TRBD1. The CDR3 covers 15 residues. Germline loops: CDR1 MNHNS, CDR2 SASEGT. After removal of 9 bases from V and 0 bases from J, the junction contained 11 bases not matched to a gene. As DNA, the CDR3 is TGTGCCAGTCTTCCCGGGACAGCGAACTCCTACGAGCAGTACTTC. Encoded protein: CASLPGTANSYEQYF.

This clone was seen a single time. The genes are TRBV5-8 and TRBJ2-2; TRBD2 is a possible D gene (6 bases). Germline V gives CDR1 SGHTS, CDR2 YDEGEE. V dropped 0 bases and J dropped 5 bases, with 17 bases sitting between them. There are 17 residues in the CDR3. The CDR3 DNA reads TGTGCCAGCAGCTTGGGGGCTATGGCAGGGACTACCGGGGAGCTGTTTTTT. As protein: CASSLGAMAGTTGELFF. The entire variable domain, with the rest obtained from reference TRBV5-8 and TRBJ2-2, is as follows: EAGVTQSPTHLIKTRGQQATLRCSPISGHTSVYWYQQALGLGLQFLLWYDEGEERNRGNFPPRFSGRQFPNYSSELNVNALELEDSALYLCASSLGAMAGTTGELFFGEGSRLTVL.

CDR3 region: CASSPSGRALGTDTQYF. The CDR3 DNA reads as TGTGCCAGCAGTCCTAGCGGGAGGGCCCTCGGCACAGATACGCAGTATTTT. The chain couples TRBV5-6 to TRBJ2-3; 12 nucleotides align to TRBD2. V shed 5 bases and J 1 base; nucleotides not matched to a gene: 8. This CDR3 has 17 amino acids. Germline assignment: CDR1 SGHDT and CDR2 YYEEEE.

This chain links TRBV21-1 with TRBJ2-7; TRBD1, the table's D call, was not compared with the DNA. TRBV21-1 is deemed a pseudogene. The CDR3 sequence is 14 residues long. CDR3 sequence reads: CASSKERGTYEQYV. The DNA for the CDR3 is TGTGCCAGCAGCAAAGAAAGGGGGACCTACGAGCAGTACGTC.

The chain has TRBV11-3 and TRBJ2-2; the D gene is possibly TRBD1 (5 bases). The CDR3 is made up of 13 amino acids. The germline gives CDR1 SGHNT, CDR2 YENEEA. The V gene lost 5 bases and the J gene lost 7 bases, with 11 bases spanning the gap. The CDR3 DNA reads TGTGCCAGCAGCCAATCAGGGATCGGGGAGCTGTTTTTT. It translates to CASSQSGIGELFF.